This T cell receptor beta chain is drawn from a study of cytomegalovirus exposure and HLA in healthy donors. The study, taken as a whole, reports: Further analysis was carried out later, and it showed several of the most significant clusters appearing linked to common viral pathogens.

The germline V gene has CDR1 SGHTS and CDR2 YDEGEE. The CDR3 totals 16 residues. Between the trimmed V and J ends, which lost 0 bases and 9 bases, there was a span of 16 bases. With respect to this clone: Its antigen is unidentified.

Samples came from healthy bone marrow donors. A multiplex PCR was run with 60 Vbeta primers and 13 Jbeta primers. Produced via immunoSEQ multiplex PCR; TCRdb's table is partial and in-frame only. Of 150,000 to 200,000 clones in the sample, roughly 80% were seen once. This chain links TRBV5-8 with TRBJ1-6; the D is unclear. Sequencing was performed on PBMCs. The clonotype originates from a woman between 50 and 59 years old in good health and CMV-seronegative. CDR3 sequence reads: CASSLAGNPRSSPLHF. Written as DNA, the CDR3 is TGTGCCAGCAGCTTGGCGGGGAATCCTCGGAGTTCACCCCTCCACTTT.